The rows below give T cell receptor beta chains drawn from one sample of a study of T cell responses to AZD1222 COVID-19 vaccine. Repertoires were generated with immunoSEQ multiplex PCR, while TCRdb's copy carries only in-frame clones and drops some. In the table there are tens of thousands of clones, roughly nine tenths of which are singletons. The sample was peripheral blood, taken on day 0 of AZD1222 vaccination. The receptors here all came from an adult in good health. Each CDR3 is given with its conserved first and last residue. Each record gives: D gene, V gene, J gene, clone size, CDR3 protein. A D gene is named only where the DNA matches it firmly. A clone size is listed for some rows: how often the clone was seen (once, few, many), or a class if it is expanded.

d_gene: NA; v_gene: TRBV12-3/TRBV12-4; j_gene: TRBJ1-1; abundance: once; CDR3aa: CATDGAAITEAFF
d_gene: TRBD1; v_gene: TRBV5-1; j_gene: TRBJ1-4; abundance: once; CDR3aa: CASSGGTGGPNEKLFF
d_gene: NA; v_gene: TRBV25-1; j_gene: TRBJ2-1; abundance: NA; CDR3aa: CASSVTRLSYNEQFF
d_gene: NA; v_gene: TRBV12-3/TRBV12-4; j_gene: TRBJ1-1; abundance: NA; CDR3aa: CASSFGAGPEAFF
d_gene: NA; v_gene: TRBV6-6; j_gene: TRBJ2-3; abundance: NA; CDR3aa: CASSYQPYTDTQYF
d_gene: NA; v_gene: TRBV7-2; j_gene: TRBJ2-1; abundance: NA; CDR3aa: CASSLYSRGDEQFF
d_gene: NA; v_gene: TRBV20-1; j_gene: TRBJ1-4; abundance: once; CDR3aa: CSASDQIGGNEKLFF
d_gene: NA; v_gene: TRBV21-1; j_gene: TRBJ2-6; abundance: NA; CDR3aa: CASRDSKMSGANVLTF
d_gene: TRBD1; v_gene: TRBV7-9; j_gene: TRBJ1-4; abundance: NA; CDR3aa: CASSLAVGTGDEKLFF
d_gene: TRBD2; v_gene: TRBV28; j_gene: TRBJ2-7; abundance: NA; CDR3aa: CASSFGGLAGGYPYEQYF
d_gene: TRBD2; v_gene: TRBV28; j_gene: TRBJ2-2; abundance: NA; CDR3aa: CASIFRPGLAGGNTGELFF
d_gene: NA; v_gene: TRBV3-1/TRBV3-2; j_gene: TRBJ1-6; abundance: few; CDR3aa: CASSQVVGDRNSPLHF
d_gene: NA; v_gene: TRBV5-4; j_gene: TRBJ1-5; abundance: NA; CDR3aa: CASSLGGGNQPQHF
d_gene: NA; v_gene: TRBV6-5; j_gene: TRBJ2-3; abundance: NA; CDR3aa: CASRDYTYTDTQYF
d_gene: NA; v_gene: TRBV6-5; j_gene: TRBJ1-2; abundance: NA; CDR3aa: CASSPRGSYGYTF
d_gene: NA; v_gene: TRBV12-1; j_gene: TRBJ2-2; abundance: NA; CDR3aa: CASSAVVACNTGELFF
d_gene: NA; v_gene: TRBV7-2; j_gene: TRBJ2-3; abundance: NA; CDR3aa: CASSLGPATQYF
d_gene: NA; v_gene: TRBV4-1; j_gene: TRBJ2-7; abundance: NA; CDR3aa: CASSQAGLYEQYF
d_gene: TRBD2; v_gene: TRBV3-1/TRBV3-2; j_gene: TRBJ2-1; abundance: few; CDR3aa: CASSQGSAGGFEQFF
d_gene: NA; v_gene: TRBV5-5; j_gene: TRBJ2-2; abundance: NA; CDR3aa: CASSLESGELFF
d_gene: TRBD2; v_gene: TRBV18; j_gene: TRBJ2-1; abundance: NA; CDR3aa: CASSPLTSGRSYNEQFF
d_gene: NA; v_gene: TRBV24-1; j_gene: TRBJ2-2; abundance: few; CDR3aa: CATSDLRRQAGAGELFF
d_gene: TRBD2; v_gene: TRBV2; j_gene: TRBJ2-1; abundance: NA; CDR3aa: CASRASGLAGDNEQFF
d_gene: NA; v_gene: TRBV9; j_gene: TRBJ2-3; abundance: NA; CDR3aa: CASSFTRYTDTQYF
d_gene: NA; v_gene: TRBV19; j_gene: TRBJ1-1; abundance: NA; CDR3aa: CASSIDRSGRSYLNTEALF
d_gene: NA; v_gene: TRBV28; j_gene: TRBJ1-2; abundance: NA; CDR3aa: CASSFWVGGLYGYTF
d_gene: NA; v_gene: TRBV5-4; j_gene: TRBJ2-3; abundance: NA; CDR3aa: CASSLATRADTQYF
d_gene: NA; v_gene: TRBV11-2; j_gene: TRBJ2-2; abundance: NA; CDR3aa: CASSLNGANTGELFF
d_gene: NA; v_gene: TRBV6-5; j_gene: TRBJ2-3; abundance: NA; CDR3aa: CASSYIAGAPGYF
d_gene: NA; v_gene: TRBV9; j_gene: TRBJ1-4; abundance: NA; CDR3aa: CASSVEGLTNEKLFF
d_gene: NA; v_gene: TRBV28; j_gene: TRBJ2-1; abundance: NA; CDR3aa: CASSLARVSYNEQFF
d_gene: NA; v_gene: TRBV9; j_gene: TRBJ2-3; abundance: NA; CDR3aa: CASSDYTDTQYF
d_gene: NA; v_gene: TRBV25-1; j_gene: TRBJ1-4; abundance: NA; CDR3aa: CASIDPRGEKLFF